The 30 T cell receptor beta chains below all came from one sample that was sequenced in a study of control samples from healthy donors and cancer patients. Generated by immunoSEQ multiplex PCR, the TCRdb table keeps only in-frame clones and is missing some. Among fewer than 200,000 clones, around 87% were seen once, and the ten largest hold around 1.4%. The sample was blood. The source of these receptors is a woman in her forties or fifties in good health.

This clone was detected once. The chain joins TRBV6-5 to TRBJ2-5; D ambiguous. CDR1 and CDR2 (germline): MNHEY, SVGAGI. The germline V and J ends were trimmed by 5 bases and 1 base, with 14 bases remaining between them. This CDR3 has 15 amino acids. The CDR3 DNA follows: TGTGCCAGCAGTCGTGAGTGGGCGGTCCAAGAGACCCAGTACTTC. Protein product: CASSREWAVQETQYF.

The chain links TRBV7-9 to TRBJ2-1; a weak D match, TRBD1 (5 bases). The CDR3 is 14 residues long. In germline, CDR1 is SEHNR, CDR2 FQNEAQ (reference sequence). V was clipped by 5 bases and J by 4 bases, with 12 bases between them. The CDR3 here is CASSPDRQYNEQFF. The CDR3, as DNA: TGTGCCAGCAGCCCCGACAGACAATACAATGAGCAGTTCTTC.

This clone was found once. The V and J genes are TRBV28 and TRBJ1-6, with TRBD1 matching over 7 bases. V dropped 10 bases and J dropped 7; count of bases not matched to a gene: 7. The CDR3 contains 13 residues. Germline CDR1 MDHEN, CDR2 SYDVKM. CDR3 sequence: CATKGQLNSPLHF. CDR3 bases: TGTGCCACCAAGGGACAGCTGAATTCACCCCTCCACTTT.

The chain employs TRBV23-1 and TRBJ1-1; the match to TRBD1 covers 9 bases. TRBV23-1 is classed as an ORF, of uncertain function. CDR3 size: 18 residues. V lost 11 bases to trimming and J lost 0 bases; unmatched junction nucleotides: 19. CDR3 DNA: TGCGCCCTAACCCCCCTCGGGACAGGGCAAACCATGAACACTGAAGCTTTCTTT. This gives the protein CALTPLGTGQTMNTEAFF.

The chain employs TRBV5-1 and TRBJ2-2; 7 bases agree with TRBD1. V lost 5 bases, J lost 5 bases, and 3 bases stayed unmatched. CDR1 is SGHRS and CDR2 is YFSETQ in the germline V gene. The CDR3 length is 13 residues. CDR3: CASRNRGTGELFF. The CDR3 DNA is TGCGCCAGCAGAAACAGGGGAACCGGGGAGCTGTTTTTT.

The chain joins TRBV6-2 or TRBV6-3 to TRBJ1-2; D is perhaps TRBD1 (5 bases). The CDR3 runs to 14 residues. V gave up 6 bases and J gave up 6 bases, with 17 bases separating them. Germline V gene sequence: CDR1 MNHEY, CDR2 SVGEGT. This chain's CDR3 is CASSHTGTQHGYTF. The CDR3 DNA follows: TGTGCCAGCAGCCATACCGGGACCCAACATGGCTACACCTTC.

The chain uses TRBV5-1 and TRBJ2-1, with 8 bases fitting TRBD2. Germline CDR1 is SGHRS and CDR2 is YFSETQ. There are 14 residues in the CDR3. J was trimmed by 3 bases and V by 3 bases; bases with no gene match: 2. This chain's CDR3 is CASSSGGFYNEQFF. The CDR3 bases are TGCGCCAGCAGCTCGGGAGGGTTCTACAATGAGCAGTTCTTC.

The chain carries TRBV12-3 or TRBV12-4 and TRBJ2-3, with D unresolved. V dropped 6 bases and J dropped 1 base, with 8 bases sitting between them. The CDR3 covers 13 residues. CDR3 bases: TGTGCCAGCAGCCAGGTCGGCACAGATACGCAGTATTTT. Translation gives CASSQVGTDTQYF.

The V call is TRBV30, the J call TRBJ2-5, with 7 bases that match TRBD2. V trimming: 8 bases; J trimming: 4 bases; junction bases outside the gene matches: 10. CDR3 length equals 13 residues. CDR1 is GTSNPN, CDR2 SVGIG, per germline (reference sequence). CDR3: CAQGGKRGETQYF. The CDR3 nucleotides are TGTGCCCAGGGAGGAAAGCGGGGAGAGACCCAGTACTTC.

The rearrangement links TRBV13 to TRBJ1-4; D possibly corresponds to TRBD1 (6 bases). In germline, CDR1 is PRHDT, CDR2 FYEKMQ (reference sequence). The CDR3 contains 13 residues. Trimming left V 3 bases short and J 7 bases short, with 9 bases between. CDR3 sequence reads: CASSFGGLEKLFF. Written as DNA, the CDR3 is TGTGCCAGCAGCTTCGGGGGCCTTGAAAAACTGTTTTTT.

This chain joins TRBV5-5 and TRBJ2-5; 10 bases line up with TRBD2. The CDR3 is made up of 16 amino acids. The J segment lost 4 bases and the V segment lost 6 bases, leaving 12 bases of the junction unmatched. The germline gives CDR1 SGHKS, CDR2 YYEKEE (reference sequence). CDR3 protein: CASTGGASGSVETQYF. The CDR3 DNA follows: TGTGCCAGCACCGGCGGGGCTAGCGGGAGTGTAGAGACCCAGTACTTC.

This chain uses TRBV5-1 with TRBJ2-7; 10 positions agree with TRBD2. CDR1 SGHRS and CDR2 YFSETQ come from the germline V gene. Germline trimming cut 4 bases from V and 3 bases from J; bases unmatched to any gene: 4. The CDR3 covers 14 residues. This CDR3 reads CASSIGTSDYEQYF. For the CDR3, the DNA is TGCGCCAGCAGCATAGGGACTAGCGACTACGAGCAGTACTTC.

This chain links TRBV19 with TRBJ1-2, with TRBD1 as a possible D gene (5 bases). The CDR3 is 13 residues long. V gave up 6 bases and J gave up 1 base, with 9 bases separating them. Per germline, CDR1 LNHDA and CDR2 SQIVND (reference sequence). In DNA form, the CDR3 reads TGTGCCAGTAGCCGGGACGGTAACTATGGCTACACCTTC. Residues: CASSRDGNYGYTF.

A few counts support this clone. The chain is built from TRBV7-8 and TRBJ2-2, with TRBD2 as a possible D gene (5 bases). Germline V CDR1 and CDR2: SGHVS, FQNEAQ. V lost 3 bases and J 9 bases, leaving 11 bases between the germline ends. The CDR3 spans 13 residues. The CDR3 sequence is CASSFTTGRELFF. The CDR3 DNA reads as TGTGCCAGCAGCTTCACTACCGGGAGGGAGCTGTTTTTT.

The chain employs TRBV5-6 and TRBJ1-4; the D is unclear. V lost 0 bases and J 0 bases, leaving 6 bases between the germline ends. This CDR3 has 15 amino acids. Germline V gene lookup returns CDR1 SGHDT and CDR2 YYEEEE. The CDR3 nucleotides read TGTGCCAGCAGCTTGGCACAGACAACTAATGAAAAACTGTTTTTT. The encoded protein is CASSLAQTTNEKLFF.

The chain is built from TRBV30 and TRBJ1-3; D remains ambiguous. Trimming removed 5 bases from V and 0 bases from J, with 8 bases in between. The CDR3 has 13 amino acids. Looked up from germline, CDR1 is GTSNPN and CDR2 is SVGIG (reference sequence). In nucleotides, the CDR3 is TGTGCCTGGGGACTGATCTCTGGAAACACCATATATTTT. This gives the protein CAWGLISGNTIYF.

The chain uses TRBV20-1 and TRBJ2-5; possible D gene TRBD2, 5 bases. The ends were cut back, 6 bases at V and 5 bases at J, with 10 bases in the middle. CDR3 size: 11 residues. Per germline, CDR1 DFQATT and CDR2 SNEGSKA (reference sequence). The CDR3: CSAERRETQYF. The DNA for the CDR3 is TGCAGTGCCGAGCGGAGGGAGACCCAGTACTTC.

The genes are TRBV28 and TRBJ1-2; D gene uncertain. V lost 3 bases and J 4 bases, leaving 6 bases between the germline ends. This CDR3 has 12 residues. Looked up from germline, CDR1 is MDHEN and CDR2 is SYDVKM. The CDR3 sequence: CASSFLLYGYTF. CDR3 coding DNA: TGTGCCAGCAGTTTTCTCCTCTATGGCTACACCTTC.

This CDR3 reads CASSTDPGTNSPLHF. The CDR3 DNA sequence: TGTGCCAGCAGCACGGACCCCGGGACGAATTCACCCCTCCACTTT. The chain uses TRBV9 and TRBJ1-6, with a weak D call TRBD1 (5 bases). Germline values: CDR1 SGDLS, CDR2 YYNGEE. This CDR3 region has 15 residues. V dropped 4 bases and J dropped 7 bases, with 15 bases sitting between them.

The chain recombines TRBV7-6 with TRBJ2-1; the D gene could be TRBD1 or TRBD2 (6 bases each). The germline gives CDR1 SGHVS, CDR2 FNYEAQ. The CDR3 is 15 amino acids. Trimming removed 5 bases at V and 2 bases at J, with 13 bases between. CDR3 in amino acids: CASSRRGTAYNEQFF. CDR3 DNA: TGTGCCAGCAGCCGGAGGGGGACTGCCTACAATGAGCAGTTCTTC.

The table lists this clone with a few counts. The chain uses TRBV19 and TRBJ1-5; the D is unclear. V was shortened by 9 bases and J by 5 bases, with 17 bases between the two germline ends. Germline CDR1 and CDR2: LNHDA and SQIVND (reference sequence). This CDR3 has 14 amino acids. DNA of the CDR3: TGTGCCAGCAAACCCGGACGAACGGATCAGCCCCAGCATTTT. Translated, it gives CASKPGRTDQPQHF.

The genes are TRBV4-3 and TRBJ1-5; a possible D gene is TRBD1 (5 bases). V shed 4 bases and J shed 4 bases, with 11 bases lying between them. Per germline, CDR1 LGHNA and CDR2 YSLEER. This CDR3 is 14 amino acids long. CDR3 loop: CASSPDSGNQPQHF. The CDR3 DNA is TGCGCCAGCAGCCCAGACAGTGGGAATCAGCCCCAGCATTTT.

The chain joins TRBV9 to TRBJ1-3, with no clear D. The germline gives CDR1 SGDLS, CDR2 YYNGEE. This CDR3 contains 14 residues. Trimming left V 0 bases short and J 3 bases short, with 7 bases between. In DNA form, the CDR3 reads TGTGCCAGCAGCGTAGCGAGCCGTGGAAACACCATATATTTT. It encodes CASSVASRGNTIYF.

The chain employs TRBV30 and TRBJ2-1; unclear D gene. Germline V gene data show CDR1 as GTSNPN and CDR2 as SVGIG (reference sequence). This CDR3 has 14 residues. Deletions cut 0 bases from V and 3 bases from J, with 9 bases between. CDR3 nucleotide sequence: TGTGCCTGGAGTGTACTTGCCGGCTACAATGAGCAGTTCTTC. Its translation is CAWSVLAGYNEQFF.

The chain joins TRBV3-1 (or the pseudogene TRBV3-2) to TRBJ1-1; D remains unclear. This CDR3 is built from 14 residues. CDR1 LGHDT and CDR2 YNNKEL come from the germline V gene (reference sequence). Between the trimmed V and J ends, which lost 4 bases and 4 bases, there was a span of 13 bases. The CDR3 is CASSPSAGVTEAFF. CDR3 nucleotide sequence: TGTGCCAGCAGCCCTTCAGCGGGAGTCACTGAAGCTTTCTTT.

The rearrangement uses TRBV4-3 and TRBJ1-5; the match to TRBD1 covers 8 bases. In germline, CDR1 is LGHNA, CDR2 YSLEER. Trimming took 3 bases from V and 5 from J; bases not matched to a gene: 3. The CDR3 loop spans 14 amino acids. The CDR3 nucleotides read TGCGCCAGCAGCCATGCACAGGGGGATCAGCCCCAGCATTTT. It is translated as CASSHAQGDQPQHF.

The rearrangement links TRBV19 to TRBJ2-3, with D perhaps matching TRBD1 or TRBD2 (5 bases each). The CDR3 is 14 residues long. Between the trimmed V and J ends, which lost 11 bases and 0 bases, there was a span of 15 bases. Germline V CDR1 and CDR2: LNHDA, SQIVND (reference sequence). The CDR3 loop is CASGRDGSTDTQYF. CDR3 coding DNA: TGTGCCTCGGGTCGGGACGGTAGCACAGATACGCAGTATTTT.

In its sample, this clone was seen once. The chain employs TRBV9 and TRBJ2-3; tentatively, D is TRBD1 (5 bases). V gave up 3 bases and J gave up 5 bases, with 7 bases separating them. This CDR3 has 12 residues. Looked up from germline, CDR1 is SGDLS and CDR2 is YYNGEE. Written as DNA, the CDR3 is TGTGCCAGCAGCGAGGGGCTAGATACGCAGTATTTT. It yields the protein CASSEGLDTQYF.

The rearrangement uses TRBV3-1 (or the pseudogene TRBV3-2) and TRBJ2-2; 14 positions match TRBD2. J gave up 4 bases and V 4 bases, and 5 bases lay outside the gene matches. This CDR3 region has 17 residues. From germline, CDR1 is LGHDT and CDR2 YNNKEL (reference sequence). CDR3 amino acids: CASSPGTSGRVTGELFF. DNA of the CDR3: TGTGCCAGCAGCCCAGGGACTAGCGGGAGAGTCACCGGGGAGCTGTTTTTT.

The chain couples TRBV25-1 to TRBJ2-3; D is undetermined. The CDR3 is 13 residues long. Germline V gene data show CDR1 as MGHDK and CDR2 as SYGVNS. V gave up 3 bases and J gave up 6 bases, with 10 bases separating them. The CDR3 region has the DNA TGTGCCAGCAGTGATGAGGTCCCGGATACGCAGTATTTT. Residues: CASSDEVPDTQYF.